This is a list of T cell receptor beta chains from one sample in a study of technical replicates of blood from several donors. Data came from immunoSEQ multiplex PCR; TCRdb stores just in-frame clones and leaves some out. The sample lists nearly 80,000 clones; 85% to 95% were seen once. Sample: T cells isolated from PBMCs. The receptors shown here come from a human donor in good health. CDR3s include the opening cysteine and the closing phenylalanine or tryptophan. The order of the fields is clone size, V gene, D gene, J gene, CDR3 DNA, CDR3 protein. A D gene is named only where the DNA matches it firmly. Expanded clones are given a class, and other clones once, few, many or no size at all.

.	TRBV21-1	.	TRBJ2-7	TGTGCCAGCAGCAAAGTAGCGAACGGCGAATACGAGCAGTACTTC	CASSKVANGEYEQYF
.	TRBV19	TRBD2	TRBJ2-7	TGTGCCAGCAAGCTAGCGGGAGCCTACGAGCAGTACTTC	CASKLAGAYEQYF
once	TRBV30	TRBD1	TRBJ1-4	TGTGCCTTGACAGGGTTTGAAAAACTGTTTTTT	CALTGFEKLFF
.	TRBV10-3	.	TRBJ1-1	TGTGCCATCAATCGCGGGGAGACTTACCCCGAGGCTTTCTTT	CAINRGETYPEAFF
.	TRBV5-1	TRBD2	TRBJ2-2	TGCGCCAGCAGCTTCTCCTCAGGGGCTAGCGGGAATACCGGGGAGCTGTTTTTT	CASSFSSGASGNTGELFF
.	TRBV13	.	TRBJ1-1	TGTGCCAGCAGCCTGCGACACTCGAACACTGAAGCTTTCTTT	CASSLRHSNTEAFF
.	TRBV11-3	.	TRBJ2-3	TGTGCCAGCAGCAAAGATAGCGGTAGCACAGATACGCAGTATTTT	CASSKDSGSTDTQYF
.	TRBV23-1	TRBD1	TRBJ2-1	TGCGCCAGCAGTCAATCCGGACAGGGATCCAATGAGCAGTTCTTC	CASSQSGQGSNEQFF
.	TRBV5-1	.	TRBJ2-7	TGCGCCAGCAGCTTGGCGTCCCTCTACGAGCAGTACTTC	CASSLASLYEQYF
.	TRBV6-4	.	TRBJ1-5	TGTGCCAGCAGTGCCAACAGTTATAGCAATCAGCCCCAGCATTTT	CASSANSYSNQPQHF
.	TRBV28	TRBD2	TRBJ2-7	TGTGCCAGCAGTTTAGGACTAGCGGGAGGATACGAGCAGTACTTC	CASSLGLAGGYEQYF
.	TRBV10-3	.	TRBJ1-2	TGTGCCATAGGGGCGGGGGCGAGCTATGGCTACACCTTC	CAIGAGASYGYTF
.	TRBV27	TRBD2	TRBJ2-1	TGTGCCAGCACCCCATGGGCTAGCGGAGACAATGAGCAGTTCTTC	CASTPWASGDNEQFF
.	TRBV12-2	.	TRBJ2-7	TGTGCAAGTCGCTTAGGGGGTTCTCGGGGTAGCTCCTACGAGCAGTACTTC	CASRLGGSRGSSYEQYF
once	TRBV5-1	TRBD2	TRBJ2-1	TGCGCCAGCAGCTGGACTAGCGCCGCTGGGGCCAATGAGCAGTTCTTC	CASSWTSAAGANEQFF
.	TRBV19	.	TRBJ1-5	TGTGCCAGTAGTATAGGGACAAGCAATCAGCCCCAGCATTTT	CASSIGTSNQPQHF
.	TRBV7-3	TRBD2	TRBJ2-7	TGTGCCAGCAGCCCTAGCGGGACCAACGAGCAGTACTTC	CASSPSGTNEQYF
.	TRBV19	TRBD2	TRBJ2-1	TGTGCCAGTAGGGGGGAAAGCGGGAGTTTCGGCGAGCAGTTCTTC	CASRGESGSFGEQFF
.	TRBV7-9	TRBD1	TRBJ2-3	TGTGCCACAGCCCCCCGACAGGGGGAAGGAGATACGCAGTATTTT	CATAPRQGEGDTQYF
.	TRBV5-1	.	TRBJ1-5	TGCGCCAGCAGCCTCTGGGGGGAGCCCCAGCATTTT	CASSLWGEPQHF
.	TRBV7-9	TRBD2	TRBJ2-1	TGTGCCAGCAGCTTATCTTCTAGCGGGCACAATGAGCAGTTCTTC	CASSLSSSGHNEQFF
.	TRBV11-2	.	TRBJ2-1	TGTGCCAGCAGCTTCAGGGGATCAGGGCTCAACAATGAGCAGTTCTTC	CASSFRGSGLNNEQFF
.	TRBV5-6	.	TRBJ1-5	TGTGCCAGCAGTCCAGGGGATGGAAGCAATCAGCCCCAGCATTTT	CASSPGDGSNQPQHF
.	TRBV6-1	.	TRBJ1-5	TGTGCCAGCAGTGAATACGGTCAGCCCCAGCATTTT	CASSEYGQPQHF
.	TRBV6-5	.	TRBJ2-7	TGTGCCAGCTGGGCAGGAACCTACGAGCAGTACTTC	CASWAGTYEQYF
few	TRBV2	TRBD2	TRBJ2-1	TGTGCCAGCATGGACGGGAGGGCCCGTGATGAGCAGTTCTTC	CASMDGRARDEQFF
.	TRBV9	.	TRBJ2-1	TGTGCCAGCAGCGCCACAAGAGGGCCCTACAATGAGCAGTTCTTC	CASSATRGPYNEQFF
.	TRBV7-8	.	TRBJ2-7	TGTGCCAGCAGCTTAGGGACTCACTACGAGCAGTACTTC	CASSLGTHYEQYF
.	TRBV2	TRBD2	TRBJ2-5	TGTGCCAGCAGCGGAATCCTACTAGCGCTTCAAGAGACCCAGTACTTC	CASSGILLALQETQYF
.	TRBV7-2	.	TRBJ1-1	TGTGCCAGCAGCCTACAGACAGAGAACACTGAAGCTTTCTTT	CASSLQTENTEAFF
.	TRBV4-2	.	TRBJ1-5	TGTGCCAGCAGCCAACACGGTCCTTCAAACCAGCCCCAGCATTTT	CASSQHGPSNQPQHF
.	TRBV7-9	TRBD1	TRBJ1-2	TGTGCCAGCAGACCACAGGGGATACATGGCTACACCTTC	CASRPQGIHGYTF
.	TRBV19	TRBD1	TRBJ2-3	TGTGCCAGTTGCACTCCAGGGGGTTCAGATACGCAGTATTTT	CASCTPGGSDTQYF
.	TRBV7-2	.	TRBJ1-2	TGTGCCATTGTACAGGGAGCTAACTATGGCTACACCTTC	CAIVQGANYGYTF
.	TRBV23-1	.	TRBJ1-4	TGCGCCAGCAGTCAATTAGGCGGGACTAATGAAAAACTGTTTTTT	CASSQLGGTNEKLFF
.	TRBV11-2	.	TRBJ1-1	TGTGCCAGCAGCTTAGGTGGGCAGGGCGCACCTTTCTTT	CASSLGGQGAPFF
.	TRBV2	TRBD1	TRBJ1-4	TGTGCCAGCAGTGCTCGAGGGGGACAGGGTAGTTTTTACGAAAAACTGTTTTTT	CASSARGGQGSFYEKLFF
.	TRBV15	.	TRBJ2-3	TGTGCCACCAGCAGAGATCGGGGCACAGATACGCAGTATTTT	CATSRDRGTDTQYF
.	TRBV25-1	.	TRBJ1-4	TGTGCCAGCACGACAGAAAATGAAAAACTGTTTTTT	CASTTENEKLFF
once	TRBV18	.	TRBJ2-7	TGTGCCAGCTCTGCCCCTAGCGCCTCCTACGAGCAGTACTTC	CASSAPSASYEQYF
.	TRBV7-6	.	TRBJ1-3	TGTGCCAGCAGCTTAGGAGCCTCTGGAAACACCATATATTTT	CASSLGASGNTIYF
.	TRBV30	TRBD2	TRBJ2-1	TGTGCCTGGACCTGGGAACTAGCGGGAGGCCGTGGAAACAATGAGCAGTTCTTC	CAWTWELAGGRGNNEQFF
.	TRBV5-1	.	TRBJ1-2	TGCGCCAGCACCGTGGGGGGCTATGGCTACACCTTC	CASTVGGYGYTF